These 5 T cell receptor beta chains came from one sample sequenced in a study of post-analysis software for immune sequencing data (dated by TCRdb to 2014 to 2015). Findings and caveats that apply to the study as a whole: Patients showed significantly higher frequencies than controls for a handful of TRBV segments, among them TRBV5-6, TRBV5-1 and TRBV20-1.

The library was prepared using PCR. Sequencing instrument: Illumina HiSeq 2500. Unique molecular identifiers were incorporated into TCR beta cDNA libraries to reduce PCR and sequencing biases. TCRdb handled the public reads itself, with Q25 trimming in fastp and clone calling in MiXCR, and kept productive beta chains. Rows are combined by CDR3 protein, so each entry shows the most common genes and DNA. The sample table holds a few hundred thousand distinct CDR3 sequences, of which 30% to 45% were seen once. Over 10% of the sample is taken by the ten largest. These receptors have no identified antigens. The specimen sequenced was blood. The receptor set was obtained from a girl under 18 with multiple sclerosis.

V and J are TRBV5-8 and TRBJ2-1; D not resolved. Per the germline V gene, CDR1 is SGHTS and CDR2 is YDEGEE. CDR3 length: 15 amino acids. Trimming shortened V by 0 bases and J by 1 base, and 8 bases separated the two germline ends. The CDR3 coding sequence is TGTGCCAGCAGCTTGGAGGGCCTTTCCTACAATGAGCAGTTCTTC. Encoded protein: CASSLEGLSYNEQFF.

V usage is TRBV4-3 and J usage is TRBJ1-2; 7 nucleotides match TRBD1. Unmatched junction bases numbered 13, after V lost 4 bases and J lost 5 bases. The germline V gene encodes CDR1 LGHNA and CDR2 YSLEER. The CDR3 loop spans 16 amino acids. In DNA form, the CDR3 reads TGCGCCAGCAGCCGCTTTTCCGCGACAGGGCCTTATGGCTACACCTTC. The encoded protein is CASSRFSATGPYGYTF.

This clonotype turned up a few times. The gene calls are TRBV7-2 and TRBJ1-2; no clear D. CDR1 is SGHTA and CDR2 is FQGNSA in the germline V gene. The CDR3 consists of 13 residues. The ends were cut back, 3 bases at V and 3 bases at J, with 8 bases in the middle. The DNA for the CDR3 is TGTGCCAGCAGCTTTGAGGTGGACTATGGCTACACCTTC. It specifies CASSFEVDYGYTF.

This chain connects TRBV5-1 to TRBJ2-3; 10 nucleotides agree with TRBD2. Germline V CDR1 and CDR2: SGHRS, YFSETQ. The CDR3 is made up of 15 amino acids. V lost 5 bases, J lost 0 bases, and 3 bases stayed unmatched. The CDR3 nucleotides are TGCGCCAGCAGGGGACTAGCGTCTAGCACAGATACGCAGTATTTT. Amino acids: CASRGLASSTDTQYF.

About this clonotype itself: Without the conserved terminal phenylalanine or tryptophan, this CDR3 likely stems from a read error. This sequence joins TRBV12-3 or TRBV12-4 and TRBJ1-1; 9 bases align to TRBD1. The V and J ends lost 2 bases and 0 bases, in that order; junction bases with no gene match: 1. The CDR3 extends over 15 amino acids. The chain's CDR3 is CASSLNRGLNTEAFI. For the CDR3, the DNA is TGTGCCAGCAGTTTAAACAGGGGGCTGAACACTGAAGCTTTCATT.